Listed below are T cell receptor beta chains from one sample, sequenced in a study of molecular identifiers for immune sequencing clone quantification. TCRdb used MiXCR to reprocess the PCR reads, holding one entry per CDR3 protein. The profile shows a few hundred thousand distinct CDR3 sequences, roughly 24% of them singletons. What was sequenced was naive CD8+ T cells from blood, with Jurkat cell RNA spiked in. The receptors derive from a human donor in good health. Some libraries in this study had Jurkat cell RNA spiked in. Both conserved end residues are part of each CDR3. A D gene is named only where the DNA matches it firmly. Clone size is not always given. Where it is, it says once, few, many or a class for expanded clones.

DNA,CDR3,V,size,D,J
TGTGCCAGCAGCTTGGGATTTGGGGGCTCCTACGAGCAGTACTTC,CASSLGFGGSYEQYF,TRBV5-4,NA,NA,TRBJ2-7
TGTGCCAGCAGTTTATCGATTTCCCGGGCGGAGCCGATCACAGATACGCAGTATTTT,CASSLSISRAEPITDTQYF,TRBV27,few,NA,TRBJ2-3
TGTGCCAGCAGCTTATATAAGTACACCGGGGAGCTGTTTTTT,CASSLYKYTGELFF,TRBV7-8,few,NA,TRBJ2-2
TGCGCCAGCAGCCAATCCGGGACAGGAGGGTACGAGCAGTACTTC,CASSQSGTGGYEQYF,TRBV4-3,few,TRBD1,TRBJ2-7
TGTGCCAGCAGCCCGTCGGTAGGCGCGGGGGGTTACTACGAGCAGTACTTC,CASSPSVGAGGYYEQYF,TRBV7-9,NA,TRBD2,TRBJ2-7
TGCGCCAGCAGCCAAGTTTGGGTCGGGGGGGACTCCTACGAGCAGTACTTC,CASSQVWVGGDSYEQYF,TRBV4-1,NA,TRBD2,TRBJ2-7
TGTGCCAGCAGCGTAGACCCAGGGATCCCTGGGGCCAACGTCCTGACTTTC,CASSVDPGIPGANVLTF,TRBV9,many,NA,TRBJ2-6
TGTGCCACCAGCAGAGAACAAGGACGGTACCAGCCCCAGCATTTT,CATSREQGRYQPQHF,TRBV15,NA,NA,TRBJ1-5
TGTGCCAGCAGCTTAATGACTAGCGGGAAGGATGAGCAGTTCTTC,CASSLMTSGKDEQFF,TRBV11-3,NA,TRBD2,TRBJ2-1
TGTGCCAGCAGTTTACTGGGTATCGAGCAGTACTTC,CASSLLGIEQYF,TRBV28,many,NA,TRBJ2-7
TGTGCCAGTAGTTGGGGAAACACCGGGGAGCTGTTTTTT,CASSWGNTGELFF,TRBV19,many,NA,TRBJ2-2
TGTGCCAGTAGTATAACAGGGTTGTCCTACAATGAGCAGTTCTTC,CASSITGLSYNEQFF,TRBV19,NA,NA,TRBJ2-1
TGTGCCAGCAGCCAATGGGAGACCCAGTACTTC,CASSQWETQYF,TRBV14,few,NA,TRBJ2-5
TGTGCCAGTAGTAACCCCGGGGCCTCCGGCAATGAGCAGTTCTTC,CASSNPGASGNEQFF,TRBV19,NA,NA,TRBJ2-1
TGCAGTGCTAGAATCAACCCGGGACAGGGGACCTACGAGCAGTACTTC,CSARINPGQGTYEQYF,TRBV20-1,NA,TRBD1,TRBJ2-7
TGCGCCGGCAGCCAAGACAGGGGCCTCACAGATACGCAGTATTTT,CAGSQDRGLTDTQYF,TRBV4-3,NA,TRBD1,TRBJ2-3
TGTGCCAGCAGACTAAGACAGGGAGTGGGGGAGACCCAGTACTTC,CASRLRQGVGETQYF,TRBV12-3/TRBV12-4,few,TRBD1,TRBJ2-5
TGTGCCAGCAGTGATCAGGGAAACTCCTACGAGCAGTACTTC,CASSDQGNSYEQYF,TRBV27,NA,NA,TRBJ2-7